The 32 T cell receptor beta chains listed next were all sequenced from one sample in a study of blood T cell repertoires in COVID-19. Some clones are missing from TCRdb's copy, which holds only in-frame ones; the method was immunoSEQ multiplex PCR. The profile covers about 150,000 clones, with 80% to 90% appearing a single time and about 19% taken by the ten largest. Source material: peripheral blood. These TCRs come from a woman between 70 and 85 years old who had recovered from COVID-19.

V is TRBV18 and J is TRBJ1-1; D ambiguous. This CDR3 region has 14 residues. V lost 3 bases and J 1 base, leaving 9 bases between the germline ends. CDR1 and CDR2 from the germline V gene are KGHSH and LQKENI. CDR3 region: CASSPVQKNTEAFF. In DNA form, the CDR3 reads TGTGCCAGCTCACCCGTCCAGAAGAACACTGAAGCTTTCTTT.

The chain combines TRBV18 with TRBJ1-6; D gene uncertain. The CDR3 extends over 13 amino acids. Trimming removed 3 bases at V and 11 bases at J, with 11 bases between. The germline V gene encodes CDR1 KGHSH and CDR2 LQKENI. In DNA form, the CDR3 reads TGTGCCAGCTCACCCACCACCAGGCCACCCCTCCACTTT. Amino acids: CASSPTTRPPLHF.

The chain links TRBV13 to TRBJ2-7, with a tentative D call TRBD2 (7 bases). V was trimmed by 4 bases and J by 6 bases, leaving 13 bases between them. The CDR3 sequence is 13 residues long. Germline V lookup: CDR1 PRHDT, CDR2 FYEKMQ (reference sequence). The CDR3 DNA reads TGTGCCAGCAGCTGGGGGGGCCCAGGCGAGCAGTACTTC. The encoded protein is CASSWGGPGEQYF.

V usage is TRBV6-2 or TRBV6-3 and J usage is TRBJ2-3; no clear D. V lost 2 bases and J 2 bases, leaving 5 bases between the germline ends. The CDR3 is 13 amino acids. Germline V gene data show CDR1 as MNHEY and CDR2 as SVGEGT. CDR3 nucleotides: TGTGCCAGCAGTTACCTCTCCACAGATACGCAGTATTTT. Its protein product is CASSYLSTDTQYF.

V gene TRBV28 combines with J gene TRBJ1-2; possibly TRBD1 for D (6 bases). Germline assignment: CDR1 MDHEN and CDR2 SYDVKM. V lost 6 bases and J 8 bases, leaving 28 bases between the germline ends. The CDR3 contains 17 residues. DNA for the CDR3: TGTGCCAGCAGCCCCTCCGACGGGGACACGGTGTTCTCCGGCTACACCTTC. As protein: CASSPSDGDTVFSGYTF.

The gene calls are TRBV6-5 and TRBJ1-5; 7 nucleotides match TRBD1. CDR1 is MNHEY and CDR2 is SVGAGI in the germline V gene. The CDR3 spans 13 residues. V was pared by 10 bases and J by 6 bases, with 9 bases of the junction left unmatched. In nucleotides, the CDR3 is TGTGCCACCAACAGGGGCCAGGGTCAGCCCCAGCATTTT. Translated, it gives CATNRGQGQPQHF.

The rearrangement links TRBV6-2 or TRBV6-3 to TRBJ2-1; possibly TRBD2 for D (6 bases). CDR1 and CDR2 from the germline V gene are MNHEY and SVGEGT. The CDR3 is 14 amino acids. V was shortened by 5 bases and J by 1 base, with 9 bases between the two germline ends. The CDR3 region is CASSTEGSYNEQFF. CDR3 nucleotides: TGTGCCAGCAGTACGGAGGGGTCCTACAATGAGCAGTTCTTC.

The V gene is TRBV7-3, the J gene TRBJ2-2; TRBD2 agrees at 8 bases. Germline CDR1 reads SGHTA; CDR2 reads FQGTGA. The CDR3 contains 18 residues. V shed 5 bases, J shed 5 bases, and the junction held 16 bases outside the gene matches. The CDR3 protein is CASSPQASGPLGTGELFF. The CDR3 DNA sequence: TGTGCCAGCAGCCCGCAGGCTAGCGGGCCGTTAGGGACCGGGGAGCTGTTTTTT.

The V and J genes are TRBV3-1 (or the pseudogene TRBV3-2) and TRBJ2-3; D remains unclear. This CDR3 region has 15 residues. V was clipped by 3 bases and J by 1 base, with 11 bases between them. Germline V gene sequence: CDR1 LGHDT, CDR2 YNNKEL (reference sequence). The CDR3 region has the DNA TGTGCCAGCAGCCATGGCGGAGCCCGCACAGATACGCAGTATTTT. This gives the protein CASSHGGARTDTQYF.

This clone was found once. The chain combines TRBV19 with TRBJ2-3, with D perhaps TRBD2 (6 bases). Trimming stripped 7 bases from V and 4 bases from J, with 12 bases between. The CDR3 has 13 amino acids. Germline-derived CDR1 and CDR2 are LNHDA and SQIVND (reference sequence). The chain's CDR3 is CASKEGGADTQYF. For the CDR3, the DNA is TGTGCCAGTAAGGAGGGTGGCGCAGATACGCAGTATTTT.

This chain connects TRBV10-3 to TRBJ2-1; 8 nucleotides match TRBD1. Germline lookup yields CDR1 ENHRY and CDR2 SYGVKD. Trimming removed 2 bases from V and 3 bases from J; junction bases left unmatched: 12. This CDR3 is 18 amino acids long. The CDR3 sequence is CAISEPPPTGADYNEQFF. The CDR3 DNA is TGTGCCATCAGTGAGCCCCCACCGACAGGGGCCGACTACAATGAGCAGTTCTTC.

The gene calls are TRBV5-1 and TRBJ1-4; tentative D call: TRBD1 (6 bases). The germline V gene encodes CDR1 SGHRS and CDR2 YFSETQ. This CDR3 spans 16 amino acids. Trimming removed 0 bases at V and 8 bases at J, with 17 bases between. The CDR3 spells CASSLGAGRGDEKLFF. CDR3 DNA sequence: TGCGCCAGCAGCTTGGGGGCCGGCAGGGGTGACGAAAAACTGTTTTTT.

This clone was counted a few times. This rearrangement joins TRBV9 to TRBJ2-7; perhaps TRBD2 as D (6 bases). The germline gives CDR1 SGDLS, CDR2 YYNGEE. CDR3 length equals 14 residues. Trimming removed 4 bases at V and 4 bases at J, with 15 bases between. The CDR3 DNA follows: TGTGCCAGCAGCCCGGGACTGACTACTTACGAGCAGTACTTC. It is translated as CASSPGLTTYEQYF.

V usage is TRBV2 and J usage is TRBJ2-3; 8 nucleotides align to TRBD2. J was trimmed by 2 bases and V by 11 bases; bases with no gene match: 9. There are 14 residues in the CDR3. Per the germline V gene, CDR1 is SNHLY and CDR2 is FYNNEI. In DNA form, the CDR3 reads TGTGCCGGCTGTAGCGGGGAAAACACAGATACGCAGTATTTT. Protein product: CAGCSGENTDTQYF.

This clone has just one count. J is TRBJ2-7 and V is TRBV19, with D perhaps TRBD1 (5 bases). The CDR3 is 13 amino acids. The ends were cut back, 8 bases at V and 3 bases at J, with 14 bases in the middle. From germline, CDR1 is LNHDA and CDR2 SQIVND (reference sequence). The CDR3 loop reads CASGSPGNYEQYF. CDR3 DNA: TGTGCCAGTGGGTCCCCAGGGAACTACGAGCAGTACTTC.

V is TRBV5-1 and J is TRBJ2-7; maybe TRBD1 (6 bases). Germline V lookup: CDR1 SGHRS, CDR2 YFSETQ. V lost 4 bases and J lost 0, with 11 bases in between. This CDR3 spans 14 amino acids. CDR3 in DNA: TGCGCCAGCAGCACCAGGGGTAGCTCCTACGAGCAGTACTTC. This codes for CASSTRGSSYEQYF. Full variable domain (remainder filled in from reference TRBV5-1 and TRBJ2-7): KAGVTQTPRYLIKTRGQQVTLSCSPISGHRSVSWYQQTPGQGLQFLFEYFSETQRNKGNFPGRFSGRQFSNSRSEMNVSTLELGDSALYLCASSTRGSSYEQYFGPGTRLTVT.

The chain has TRBV5-1 and TRBJ2-1; TRBD2 might be the D (5 bases). The CDR3 is 15 amino acids. Per germline, CDR1 SGHRS and CDR2 YFSETQ. Trimming took off 0 bases at V and 2 bases at J, with 9 bases between the two ends. The CDR3 coding sequence is TGCGCCAGCAGCTTGGCCCCCGGGGCCTACAATGAGCAGTTCTTC. As protein: CASSLAPGAYNEQFF.

The genes are TRBV7-8 and TRBJ2-2; D is undetermined. V shed 1 base and J shed 4 bases, with 7 bases lying between them. The CDR3 contains 14 residues. The V gene's germline CDR1 is SGHVS and CDR2 FQNEAQ. CDR3: CASSLVSVTGELFF. The CDR3 bases are TGTGCCAGCAGCTTAGTGTCGGTCACCGGGGAGCTGTTTTTT.

The chain links TRBV5-1 to TRBJ2-1; a possible D gene is TRBD1 (7 bases). The CDR3 is 15 residues long. CDR1 and CDR2 (germline): SGHRS, YFSETQ. V dropped 1 base and J dropped 4 bases, with 12 bases sitting between them. CDR3 residues: CASSLQGGGYNEQFF. The CDR3 DNA follows: TGCGCCAGCAGCTTGCAGGGGGGCGGGTACAATGAGCAGTTCTTC. Together with reference TRBV5-1 and TRBJ2-1, the CDR3 gives the full variable domain: KAGVTQTPRYLIKTRGQQVTLSCSPISGHRSVSWYQQTPGQGLQFLFEYFSETQRNKGNFPGRFSGRQFSNSRSEMNVSTLELGDSALYLCASSLQGGGYNEQFFGPGTRLTVL.

This chain links TRBV7-9 with TRBJ2-3, with D perhaps matching TRBD2 (5 bases). Trimming removed 5 bases at V and 7 bases at J, with 10 bases between. There are 12 residues in the CDR3. Germline V CDR1 and CDR2: SEHNR, FQNEAQ (reference sequence). CDR3 nucleotides: TGTGCCAGCAGCCGCGGGTGGTATACGCAGTATTTT. This encodes CASSRGWYTQYF.

The chain is built from TRBV10-3 and TRBJ2-1; D might be TRBD2 (5 bases). V gave up 11 bases and J gave up 7 bases, with 12 bases separating them. In germline, CDR1 is ENHRY, CDR2 SYGVKD. The CDR3 has 11 amino acids. Here the CDR3 reads CAHAWENEQFF. CDR3 DNA: TGTGCCCACGCGTGGGAGAATGAGCAGTTCTTC.

This sequence joins TRBV19 and TRBJ1-2; D perhaps matches TRBD1 (5 bases). The CDR3 spans 11 residues. Trimming cost V 7 bases and J 8 bases, with 11 bases left between them. The germline CDR1 and CDR2 sequences are LNHDA and SQIVND (reference sequence). The CDR3 DNA follows: TGTGCCAGTAATGGAGGGGCCGGCTACACCTTC. Translated, it gives CASNGGAGYTF.

The V gene is TRBV27, the J gene TRBJ1-2; 7 positions match TRBD1. This CDR3 contains 14 residues. CDR1 is MNHEY, CDR2 SMNVEV, per germline (reference sequence). Trimming took 0 bases from V and 2 from J; bases not matched to a gene: 0. The CDR3 bases are TGTGCCAGCAGTTTATCCAGGGGGAACTATGGCTACACCTTC. The encoded protein is CASSLSRGNYGYTF.

The DNA of the CDR3 is TGTGCCAGCAGCGCCCTGGGACTAGGGGAGACCCAGTACTTC. It translates to CASSALGLGETQYF. The chain is built from TRBV21-1 and TRBJ2-5; the table assigns TRBD2, which was not confirmed against the DNA. TRBV21-1 is labeled a pseudogene. This CDR3 is 14 amino acids long.

This clone has only one observation. This chain uses TRBV10-3 with TRBJ1-2; D may be TRBD1 (5 bases). This CDR3 comprises 15 residues. The V gene's germline CDR1 is ENHRY and CDR2 SYGVKD. Trimming cost V 2 bases and J 3 bases, with 13 bases left between them. CDR3: CAISEKEQAHYGYTF. CDR3 DNA: TGTGCCATCAGTGAGAAGGAACAGGCCCACTATGGCTACACCTTC.

V is TRBV11-3 and J is TRBJ2-1; 10 bases are shared with TRBD1. Looked up from germline, CDR1 is SGHNT and CDR2 is YENEEA. The trim removed 6 bases at V and 1 base at J, leaving 3 bases unmatched. The CDR3 has 15 residues. The CDR3 DNA is TGTGCCAGCAGTCAGGGACAGGGGTCCTACAATGAGCAGTTCTTC. Translating it yields CASSQGQGSYNEQFF.

The J gene is TRBJ2-3, the V gene TRBV9; 9 bases fit TRBD2. The trim removed 4 bases at V and 3 bases at J, leaving 6 bases unmatched. This CDR3 is 15 amino acids long. Germline assignment: CDR1 SGDLS and CDR2 YYNGEE. The CDR3 loop reads CASSQRGAWTDTQYF. DNA of the CDR3: TGTGCCAGCAGCCAGCGGGGGGCCTGGACAGATACGCAGTATTTT.

The chain has TRBV7-2 and TRBJ2-1, with D possibly matching TRBD2 (6 bases). The V end was cut by 5 bases, the J end by 2 bases, with 16 bases between. Germline V gives CDR1 SGHTA, CDR2 FQGNSA. The CDR3 runs to 16 residues. CDR3 sequence reads: CASSPWVGGTYNEQFF. The CDR3 nucleotides read TGTGCCAGCAGCCCCTGGGTGGGGGGAACCTACAATGAGCAGTTCTTC.

This sequence joins TRBV4-2 and TRBJ2-7; D might be TRBD2 (5 bases). This CDR3 region has 14 residues. The germline V gene encodes CDR1 LGHNA and CDR2 YNFKEQ. The V end was cut by 0 bases, the J end by 7 bases, with 13 bases between. CDR3 in DNA: TGTGCCAGCAGCCAAGACCGGGTCGGGGAGGAGCAGTACTTC. Translated: CASSQDRVGEEQYF.

This chain links TRBV18 with TRBJ2-5; 12 bases map to TRBD2. The CDR3 is 15 residues long. In germline, CDR1 is KGHSH, CDR2 LQKENI. Unmatched junction bases numbered 4, after V lost 3 bases and J lost 5 bases. In DNA form, the CDR3 reads TGTGCCAGCTCACCCCGGACTAGCGGGGTTGAGACCCAGTACTTC. It specifies CASSPRTSGVETQYF.

The J gene is TRBJ2-3, the V gene TRBV5-1; 7 bases line up with TRBD1. Germline V lookup: CDR1 SGHRS, CDR2 YFSETQ. V shed 4 bases and J 2 bases; nucleotides not matched to a gene: 4. The CDR3 has 14 residues. CDR3 in amino acids: CASSQQGPTDTQYF. The CDR3 DNA is TGCGCCAGCAGCCAACAGGGGCCCACAGATACGCAGTATTTT.

The chain employs TRBV7-2 and TRBJ2-1, with 7 bases identical to TRBD2. The CDR3 has 16 residues. CDR1 is SGHTA, CDR2 FQGNSA, per germline. Unmatched junction bases numbered 8, after V lost 1 base and J lost 5 bases. DNA for the CDR3: TGTGCCAGCAGCTTAGAGGCGACTAGCAATCACAATGAGCAGTTCTTC. Residues: CASSLEATSNHNEQFF.